The 23 T cell receptor beta chains given below trace back to one sample, sequenced in a study of molecular identifiers for immune sequencing clone quantification. MiXCR, run by TCRdb on the PCR reads, gives a single entry per CDR3 protein. The table lists more than 450,000 distinct CDR3 sequences, around 23% of them singletons. The material sequenced was naive CD8+ T cells from blood, with Jurkat cell RNA spiked in. Subset noted: FACS-sorted CD8+CD4-CCR7+CD45RA+ naive T cells. Receptors originate from a human donor in good health. Some libraries in this study had Jurkat cell RNA spiked in.

About this clonotype: At one end, the junction sequence differs from germline, possibly due to a read error. CDR3 sequence: CASSNPWGEPQYF. The CDR3 DNA reads TGTGCCAGCAGCAATCCTTGGGGAGAGCCCCAGTACTTC. The chain employs TRBV7-9 and TRBJ2-5; maybe TRBD2 (5 bases). CDR3 length: 13 amino acids. CDR1 is SEHNR, CDR2 FQNEAQ, per germline (reference sequence).

This clonotype was seen ten or more times. The chain combines TRBV7-2 with TRBJ2-7, with 8 bases identical to TRBD2. V shed 1 base, J shed 4 bases, and the junction held 6 bases outside the gene matches. CDR3 length: 15 residues. Germline V gives CDR1 SGHTA, CDR2 FQGNSA. As DNA, the CDR3 is TGTGCCAGCAGCTTAGGTCGGAAGCGGGAGTACGAGCAGTACTTC. Translated: CASSLGRKREYEQYF.

In this sample, this clonotype turned up many times. The chain links TRBV5-5 to TRBJ2-7; D uncertain. V gave up 1 base and J gave up 4 bases, with 6 bases separating them. The germline V gene encodes CDR1 SGHKS and CDR2 YYEKEE (reference sequence). The CDR3 sequence is 12 residues long. In DNA form, the CDR3 reads TGTGCCAGCAGCTTGTCAGAGTACGAGCAGTACTTC. As protein: CASSLSEYEQYF.

The CDR3 spells CSARDKQRPSSTDTQYF. The DNA of the CDR3 is TGCAGTGCTAGAGATAAGCAGCGGCCTTCTAGCACAGATACGCAGTATTTT. The rearrangement joins TRBV20-1 to TRBJ2-3; tentative D call: TRBD2 (5 bases). This CDR3 is 17 amino acids long. Trimming pared 0 bases from V and 0 bases from J, leaving 16 bases between. Germline CDR1 reads DFQATT; CDR2 reads SNEGSKA (reference sequence).

This clonotype has a count of ten or more. The chain is built from TRBV7-3 and TRBJ2-3; TRBD2 might be the D (6 bases). In germline, CDR1 is SGHTA, CDR2 FQGTGA. Trimming stripped 4 bases from V and 4 bases from J, with 12 bases between. This CDR3 region has 14 residues. The CDR3, as DNA: TGTGCCAGCAGCTCCGGGACTTACGCAGATACGCAGTATTTT. It codes for CASSSGTYADTQYF. Complete variable domain (other parts from reference TRBV7-3 and TRBJ2-3): GAGVSQTPSNKVTEKGKYVELRCDPISGHTALYWYRQSLGQGPEFLIYFQGTGAADDSGLPNDRFFAVRPEGSVSTLKIQRTERGDSAVYLCASSSGTYADTQYFGPGTRLTVL.

The rearrangement links TRBV12-3 or TRBV12-4 to TRBJ2-5, with D possibly matching TRBD1 (5 bases). V dropped 4 bases and J dropped 0 bases, with 9 bases sitting between them. The CDR3 length is 14 residues. Here the CDR3 reads CASSSDIYQETQYF. In DNA, the CDR3 is TGTGCCAGCAGTTCGGACATCTACCAAGAGACCCAGTACTTC.

A note on this clonotype: Given a much more abundant clone one base away, this may be a read error. The chain couples TRBV7-6 to TRBJ2-3, with D possibly TRBD2 on 6 matching bases. V was clipped by 4 bases and J by 7 bases, with 24 bases between them. The CDR3 is 17 amino acids. Germline-derived CDR1 and CDR2 are SGHVS and FNYEAQ. The DNA for the CDR3 is TGTGCCAGCAGCTCAATTAGGGACTCACCGCGGGCACATACGCAGTATTTT. Its translation: CASSSIRDSPRAHTQYF. Full variable domain (missing parts from reference TRBV7-6 and TRBJ2-3): GAGVSQSPRYKVTKRGQDVALRCDPISGHVSLYWYRQALGQGPEFLTYFNYEAQQDKSGLPNDRFSAERPEGSISTLTIQRTEQRDSAMYRCASSSIRDSPRAHTQYFGPGTRLTVL.

This clonotype was counted at least ten times. CDR3 bases: TGTGCCAGCAGTCCCCCCGGGGAGTACGAGCAGTACTTC. Its protein product is CASSPPGEYEQYF. The chain is built from TRBV28 and TRBJ2-7, with D tentatively TRBD2 (5 bases). Trimming took 5 bases from V and 4 from J, leaving 12 bases between them. The germline CDR1 and CDR2 sequences are MDHEN and SYDVKM. CDR3 length: 13 residues.

The rearrangement uses TRBV2 and TRBJ2-3; tentative D call: TRBD1 (5 bases). Germline V gene data show CDR1 as SNHLY and CDR2 as FYNNEI. V gave up 2 bases and J gave up 2 bases, with 14 bases separating them. CDR3 length: 16 amino acids. The CDR3 nucleotides are TGTGCCAGCAGTGAATTACAGGTCTTACCCACAGATACGCAGTATTTT. Translation: CASSELQVLPTDTQYF.

J is TRBJ2-2 and V is TRBV7-3; either TRBD1 or TRBD2 may supply D (5 bases each). The CDR3 sequence is 16 residues long. V lost 5 bases and J lost 7, with 20 bases in between. The V gene's germline CDR1 is SGHTA and CDR2 FQGTGA. CDR3 in DNA: TGTGCCAGCAGCCTCCACCCGGGACCACCGTACGGGGAGCTGTTTTTT. Encoded protein: CASSLHPGPPYGELFF.

This clonotype was detected ten times or more. V gene TRBV24-1 combines with J gene TRBJ2-1; 8 bases fit TRBD2. V dropped 9 bases and J dropped 0; count of bases not matched to a gene: 6. CDR1 is KGHDR, CDR2 SFDVKD, per germline. There are 15 residues in the CDR3. The CDR3 DNA follows: TGTGCCACCGACTTAGCGGGATCCTCCTACAATGAGCAGTTCTTC. This gives the protein CATDLAGSSYNEQFF.

In this sample, this clonotype turned up many times. This rearrangement joins TRBV30 to TRBJ1-2; D is possibly TRBD1 (6 bases). Trimming cost V 5 bases and J 6 bases, with 22 bases left between them. Looked up from germline, CDR1 is GTSNPN and CDR2 is SVGIG (reference sequence). The CDR3 covers 15 residues. CDR3 in amino acids: CAWGELQGWVDGYTF. In DNA form, the CDR3 reads TGTGCCTGGGGGGAACTACAGGGCTGGGTAGATGGCTACACCTTC.

The CDR3 protein is CATSSLLLDRNTGELFF. The CDR3, as DNA: TGTGCCACCAGCAGCCTCCTGCTGGACAGGAACACCGGGGAGCTGTTTTTT. The chain recombines TRBV15 with TRBJ2-2; D perhaps matches TRBD1 (6 bases). V lost 3 bases to trimming and J lost 1 base, with 15 bases between them. This CDR3 contains 17 residues. The germline gives CDR1 LNHNV, CDR2 YYDKDF (reference sequence).

This clonotype turned up a few times. The J gene is TRBJ2-3, the V gene TRBV12-3 or TRBV12-4; 10 nucleotides line up with TRBD1. CDR3 size: 15 residues. The junction had 8 bases not matched to a gene; V was cut back by 5 bases and J by 6 bases. CDR3 bases: TGTGCCAGCAGTGGGGGGACAGGGGTTTCGGATACGCAGTATTTT. Amino acid sequence: CASSGGTGVSDTQYF.

In this sample, this clonotype turned up a few times. The genes are TRBV9 and TRBJ2-2; D is perhaps TRBD1 or TRBD2 (5 bases each). Germline loops: CDR1 SGDLS, CDR2 YYNGEE. The CDR3 is made up of 13 amino acids. The CDR3, as DNA: TGTGCAACCGGGACGGAGAACACCGGGGAGCTGTTTTTT. It specifies CATGTENTGELFF.

With respect to this clonotype: Its ends do not fully match the called genes, so a read error is possible. This chain connects TRBV12-3 or TRBV12-4 to TRBJ2-7; 8 bases line up with TRBD1. CDR3 length: 15 amino acids. The CDR3 is CASSSRTGSNYERYF. The CDR3 nucleotides read TGTGCCAGCAGTTCTCGGACAGGGTCTAACTACGAGCGGTACTTC.

This clonotype has just a few counts. The genes are TRBV19 and TRBJ2-4; weak D call: TRBD2 (6 bases). V shed 4 bases and J shed 7 bases, with 11 bases lying between them. Germline V gene sequence: CDR1 LNHDA, CDR2 SQIVND (reference sequence). This CDR3 region has 13 residues. The CDR3 region has the DNA TGTGCCAGTAGTAACCGGGGGAAGAACATTCAGTACTTC. It encodes CASSNRGKNIQYF. Full variable domain (outside the CDR3, taken from reference TRBV19 and TRBJ2-4): DGGITQSPKYLFRKEGQNVTLSCEQNLNHDAMYWYRQDPGQGLRLIYYSQIVNDFQKGDIAEGYSVSREKKESFPLTVTSAQKNPTAFYLCASSNRGKNIQYFGAGTRLSVL.

The table lists this clonotype with many counts. The chain has TRBV15 and TRBJ2-7; 8 bases are shared with TRBD1. This CDR3 is 16 amino acids long. V trimming: 0 bases; J trimming: 4 bases; junction bases outside the gene matches: 8. Germline assignment: CDR1 LNHNV and CDR2 YYDKDF (reference sequence). CDR3 protein: CATSRDRWQGAYEQYF. CDR3 DNA sequence: TGTGCCACCAGCAGAGATCGGTGGCAGGGGGCTTACGAGCAGTACTTC.

Only a few counts were recorded for this clonotype. The gene calls are TRBV6-5 and TRBJ1-1; 8 bases are shared with TRBD1. The CDR3 runs to 13 residues. J was trimmed by 8 bases and V by 6 bases; bases with no gene match: 8. Germline V lookup: CDR1 MNHEY, CDR2 SVGAGI. The CDR3 reads CASRIPGGTEAFF. The CDR3 DNA reads as TGTGCCAGCAGAATCCCAGGGGGCACAGAAGCTTTCTTT.

About this clonotype itself: This may be a read error: a much more frequent sequence differs by one nucleotide. The genes are TRBV27 and TRBJ2-7, with 11 bases identical to TRBD1. Losses at the gene ends were 8 bases for V and 2 bases for J; bases not matched to a gene: 8. The CDR3 runs 15 residues. The germline V gene encodes CDR1 MNHEY and CDR2 SMNVEV (reference sequence). CDR3 coding DNA: TGTGCCAGCCGCCTGGGACAGGGGGGTACCTACGAGCAGTACTTC. As protein: CASRLGQGGTYEQYF.

Details on this clonotype: Given a much more abundant clone one base away, this may be a read error. V gene TRBV20-1 combines with J gene TRBJ2-7; 9 bases map to TRBD2. CDR1 and CDR2 from the germline V gene are DFQATT and SNEGSKA (reference sequence). V was clipped by 1 base and J by 3 bases; unmatched bases: 7. This CDR3 is 15 amino acids long. This CDR3 reads CSARVSGTSIYEQYF. The CDR3 DNA sequence: TGCAGTGCTAGAGTTTCCGGGACTAGCATCTACGAGCAGTACTTC.

This clonotype was counted only a few times. This rearrangement joins TRBV9 to TRBJ2-2; the D gene is possibly TRBD2 (7 bases). The CDR3 spans 15 residues. Trimming pared 7 bases from V and 4 bases from J, leaving 17 bases between. CDR1 SGDLS and CDR2 YYNGEE come from the germline V gene. CDR3 region: CASGGGLESTGELFF. CDR3 bases: TGTGCCAGCGGGGGGGGGCTAGAGAGCACCGGGGAGCTGTTTTTT.

This clonotype was seen only a few times. The V and J genes are TRBV3-1 and TRBJ1-3; D remains ambiguous. There are 15 residues in the CDR3. From germline, CDR1 is LGHDT and CDR2 YNNKEL (reference sequence). V was clipped by 0 bases and J by 3 bases, with 9 bases between them. The CDR3 bases are TGTGCCAGCAGCCAAGATCACAGCTTTGGAAACACCATATATTTT. Residues: CASSQDHSFGNTIYF.